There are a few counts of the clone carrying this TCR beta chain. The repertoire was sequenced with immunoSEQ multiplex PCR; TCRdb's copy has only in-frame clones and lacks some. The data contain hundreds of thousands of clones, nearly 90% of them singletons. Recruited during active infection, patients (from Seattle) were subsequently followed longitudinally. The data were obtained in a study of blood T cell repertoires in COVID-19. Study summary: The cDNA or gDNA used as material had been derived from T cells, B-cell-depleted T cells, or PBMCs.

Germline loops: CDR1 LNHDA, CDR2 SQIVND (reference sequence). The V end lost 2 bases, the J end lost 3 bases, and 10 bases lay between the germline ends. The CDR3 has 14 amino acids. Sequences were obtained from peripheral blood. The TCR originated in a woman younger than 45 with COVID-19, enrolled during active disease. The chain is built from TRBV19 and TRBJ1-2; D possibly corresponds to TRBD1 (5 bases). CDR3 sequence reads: CASSIKWGDYGYTF. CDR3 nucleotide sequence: TGTGCCAGTAGTATAAAGTGGGGGGACTATGGCTACACCTTC. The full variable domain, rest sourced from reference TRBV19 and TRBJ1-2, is DGGITQSPKYLFRKEGQNVTLSCEQNLNHDAMYWYRQDPGQGLRLIYYSQIVNDFQKGDIAEGYSVSREKKESFPLTVTSAQKNPTAFYLCASSIKWGDYGYTFGSGTRLTVV.